This TCR beta chain was retrieved from a study of T cell changes during pregnancy in multiple sclerosis (dated by TCRdb to between 2018 and 2020). The study in broad terms: In women with multiple sclerosis, the researchers looked at how the T cell repertoire shifted as pregnancy progressed.

As concerns this clone: This receptor's antigen is unknown. No much larger clone is present one base from it, and per-base qualities are unavailable.

Library preparation used the immunoSEQ multiplex PCR assay. TCRdb retrieved this table from immuneACCESS and kept in-frame rearrangements only. Not all clones are present; in checked studies, unresolved V genes account for under half, and no reason is known for the remainder. The sample contains about 55,000 clones, just over 90% of them found a single time. Of the sample, around 4% is held by the ten largest clones. Including cysteine and phenylalanine, the CDR3 has 13 amino acids. The retained sequence is limited to the CDR3, 39 bases, with the frame set at the first base. Cut back by 5 bases and 4 bases, the V and J ends lie 8 bases apart. From the germline V gene (reference sequence), CDR1 is SEHNR and CDR2 is FQNEAQ.

This TCR was recovered from a female donor with multiple sclerosis, enrolled in a pregnancy study. The sequencing here drew on CD8+ T cells from peripheral blood mononuclear cells, taken in the second trimester of pregnancy. Rearrangement joined TRBV7-9 to TRBJ2-2; the D gene lacks a confident call. The nucleotide sequence reads TGTGCCAGCAGCCCCACGAGCACCGGGGAGCTGTTTTTT. Its protein is CASSPTSTGELFF.